This T cell receptor beta chain stems from a study of blood T cell repertoires in COVID-19. Looking at the study overall: The United States, Italy and Spain were the sources of the acute and convalescent COVID-19 samples.

CDR3 length equals 15 residues. Germline CDR1 and CDR2: MRHNA and SNTAGT. Trimming removed 6 bases from V and 4 bases from J, with 18 bases in between. In the source study's methods: Nucleated cell counts were estimated from reference gene primer amplification. This table comes from immunoSEQ multiplex PCR, and its TCRdb copy is limited to in-frame clones, with some not included. V, J and clone size are taken as reported in that table, and D and trimming were inferred from the DNA itself. Of 160,000 or so clones listed, over 75% were seen once; the top ten hold over 10%. This receptor was obtained from a man between 65 and 85 years old who had recovered from COVID-19. The sequenced material came from peripheral blood. The gene calls are TRBV6-4 and TRBJ1-1; D uncertain. DNA of the CDR3: TGTGCCAGCAGCGCCACAATGGGTTCGGGCACTGAAGCTTTCTTT. Translation: CASSATMGSGTEAFF.